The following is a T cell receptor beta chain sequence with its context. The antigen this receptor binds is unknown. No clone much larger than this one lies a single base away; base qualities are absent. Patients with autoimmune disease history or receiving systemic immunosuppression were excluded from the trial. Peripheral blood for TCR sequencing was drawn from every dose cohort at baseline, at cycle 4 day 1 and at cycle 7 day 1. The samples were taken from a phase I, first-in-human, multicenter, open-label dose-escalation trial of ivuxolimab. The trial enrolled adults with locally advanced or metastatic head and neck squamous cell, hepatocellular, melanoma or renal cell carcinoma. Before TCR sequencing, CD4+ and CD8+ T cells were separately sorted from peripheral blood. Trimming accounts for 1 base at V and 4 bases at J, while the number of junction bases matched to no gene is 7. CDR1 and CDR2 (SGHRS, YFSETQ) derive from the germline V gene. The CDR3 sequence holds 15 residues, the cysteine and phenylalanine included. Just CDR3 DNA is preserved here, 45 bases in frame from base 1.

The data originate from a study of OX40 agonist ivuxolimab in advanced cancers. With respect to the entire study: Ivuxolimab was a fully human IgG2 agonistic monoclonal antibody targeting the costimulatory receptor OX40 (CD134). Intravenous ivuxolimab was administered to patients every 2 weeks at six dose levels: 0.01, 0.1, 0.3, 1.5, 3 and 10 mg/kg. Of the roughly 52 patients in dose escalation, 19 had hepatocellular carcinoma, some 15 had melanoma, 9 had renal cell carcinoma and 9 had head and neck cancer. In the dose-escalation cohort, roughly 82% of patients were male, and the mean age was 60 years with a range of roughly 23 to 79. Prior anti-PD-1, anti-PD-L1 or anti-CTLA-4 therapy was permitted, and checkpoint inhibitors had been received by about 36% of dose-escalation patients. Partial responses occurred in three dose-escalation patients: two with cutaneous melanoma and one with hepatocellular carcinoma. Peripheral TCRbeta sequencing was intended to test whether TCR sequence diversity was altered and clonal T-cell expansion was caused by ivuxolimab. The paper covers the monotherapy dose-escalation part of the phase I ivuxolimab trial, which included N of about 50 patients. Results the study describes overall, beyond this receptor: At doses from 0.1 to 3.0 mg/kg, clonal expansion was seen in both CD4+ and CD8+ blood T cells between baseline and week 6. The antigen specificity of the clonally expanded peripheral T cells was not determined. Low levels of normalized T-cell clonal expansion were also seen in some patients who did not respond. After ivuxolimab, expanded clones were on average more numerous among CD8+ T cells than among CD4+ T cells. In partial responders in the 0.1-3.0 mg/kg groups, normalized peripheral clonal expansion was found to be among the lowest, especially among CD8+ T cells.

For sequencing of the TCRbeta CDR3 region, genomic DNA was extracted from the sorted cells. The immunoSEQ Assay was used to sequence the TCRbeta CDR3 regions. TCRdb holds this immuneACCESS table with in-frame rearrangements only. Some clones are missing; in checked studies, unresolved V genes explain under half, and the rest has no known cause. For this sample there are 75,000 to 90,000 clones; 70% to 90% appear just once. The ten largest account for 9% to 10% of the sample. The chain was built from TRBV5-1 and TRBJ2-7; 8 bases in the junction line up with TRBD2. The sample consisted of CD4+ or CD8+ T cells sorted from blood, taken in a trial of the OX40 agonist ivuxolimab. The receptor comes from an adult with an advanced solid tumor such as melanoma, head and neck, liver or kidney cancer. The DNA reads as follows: TGCGCCAGCAGCTTGTCTGCGGGGGGAGGATACGAGCAGTACTTC. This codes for CASSLSAGGGYEQYF.